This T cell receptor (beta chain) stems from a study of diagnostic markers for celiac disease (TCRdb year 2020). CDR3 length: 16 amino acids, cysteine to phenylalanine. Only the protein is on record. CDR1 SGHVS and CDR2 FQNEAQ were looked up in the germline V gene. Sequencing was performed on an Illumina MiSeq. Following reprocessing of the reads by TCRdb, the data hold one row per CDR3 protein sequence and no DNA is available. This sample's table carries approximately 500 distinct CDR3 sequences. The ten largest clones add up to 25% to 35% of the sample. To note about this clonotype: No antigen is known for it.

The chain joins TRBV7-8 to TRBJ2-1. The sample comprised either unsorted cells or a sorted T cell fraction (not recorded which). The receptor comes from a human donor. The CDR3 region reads CASSLALSSSYNEQFF.